These T cell receptor beta chains were read from a single sample in a study of T cell repertoires in cytomegalovirus infection. TCRdb passed the reads through MiXCR, listing each CDR3 protein once. This sample carries nearly 650,000 distinct CDR3 sequences, approximately 25% of them seen once, and the ten largest clones take less than 9.5%. The sequenced sample was CD8+ T cells from PBMCs. The receptors come from a human donor in good health (CMV status not recorded). Some clones in this sample may be carry-over from other donors' samples. Both conserved end residues are part of each CDR3. The D gene is left open where the match is weak. For some rows the clone size is stated as once, few or many, or as a class when expanded; others skip it.

clone_size j_call v_call d_call cdr3_nt cdr3_aa
. TRBJ2-3 TRBV5-5 TRBD1 TGTGCCAGCAGCTGGGACAGGGGTACTAGCACAGATACGCAGTATTTT CASSWDRGTSTDTQYF
. TRBJ1-5 TRBV19 . TGTGCCAGTAGTCCCCTGGGCCCTAGCAATCAGCCCCAGCATTTT CASSPLGPSNQPQHF
once TRBJ1-6 TRBV6-6 . TGTGCCAGCAGTTCGGGGCCCGGGGCACCCCTCCACTTT CASSSGPGAPLHF
. TRBJ1-6 TRBV7-9 TRBD1 TGTGCCAGCAGCCCGATCCGGACAGGACTTAATTCACCCCTCCACTTT CASSPIRTGLNSPLHF
. TRBJ2-5 TRBV2 . TGTGCCAGCACACGGGACTTCAGTAGGGAGACCCAGTACTTC CASTRDFSRETQYF
. TRBJ1-5 TRBV7-9 . TGTGCCAGCAGCTTTGGATCCTCCGGGACCCAGCATTTT CASSFGSSGTQHF
. TRBJ2-2 TRBV19 TRBD1 TGTGCCAGTACCCCGTTTATGACAGGGGGGACCGGGGAGCTGTTTTTT CASTPFMTGGTGELFF
. TRBJ2-7 TRBV6-2/TRBV6-3 TRBD2 TGTGCCAGTAGTTACTCGATTGGGACTAGCGGGAGCCTCTCCTACGAGCAGTACTTC CASSYSIGTSGSLSYEQYF
few TRBJ2-2 TRBV27 TRBD2 TGTGCCAGCAGTCCCGGGACTACCACCGGGGAGCTGTTTTTT CASSPGTTTGELFF
few TRBJ2-3 TRBV7-4 TRBD2 TGTGCCAGCAGCCGACCCGGGACTAGCGGAGATACGCAGTATTTT CASSRPGTSGDTQYF
. TRBJ2-1 TRBV29-1 . TGCAGCGTTGACCACAGGGACCTATACAATGAGCAGTTCTTC CSVDHRDLYNEQFF
few TRBJ2-1 TRBV2 . TGTGCCAGCAGTGAAGCCTTACAGGGTAGGGGTGAGCAGTTCTTC CASSEALQGRGEQFF
many TRBJ2-1 TRBV12-3/TRBV12-4 TRBD2 TGTGCCAGCAGTTCGGGGACTACCACGGGTGAGCAGTTCTTC CASSSGTTTGEQFF
. TRBJ2-2 TRBV7-6 . TGTGCCAGCAGCACAACAGGGCAGGACACCGGGGAGCTGTTTTTT CASSTTGQDTGELFF
. TRBJ2-1 TRBV9 . TGTGCCAGCAGCGAGGGGGACGGCTCCTACAATGAGCAGTTCTTC CASSEGDGSYNEQFF
. TRBJ1-2 TRBV2 TRBD1 TGTGCCAGCAGGGCGGGACAGGGGAATAACTATGGCTACACCTTC CASRAGQGNNYGYTF
. TRBJ2-1 TRBV3-1 TRBD2 TGTGCCAGCAGCCAAGATAGCGGGGGGCCGTTCAATGAGCAGTTCTTC CASSQDSGGPFNEQFF
few TRBJ2-5 TRBV10-3 . TGTGCCATCAGTGAGTCTCAGCGGGTTGAGGGCCTCCAAGAGACCCAGTACTTC CAISESQRVEGLQETQYF